A selection of T cell receptor beta chains follows, all from one sample in a study of blood T cell repertoires in COVID-19. TCRdb's table, derived via immunoSEQ multiplex PCR, lists solely in-frame clones and lacks some. The data hold around 100,000 clones, with almost 90% observed a single time. The sample taken for sequencing was peripheral blood. Source of these receptors: a human donor in a cohort sampled during active COVID-19. The CDR3 runs from the conserved cysteine through the conserved F or W. The order of the fields is D gene, V gene, clone size, J gene, CDR3 protein, CDR3 DNA. A D gene is named only where the DNA matches it firmly. Rows give clone size only sometimes, using once, few, many, or a class for an expanded clone.

>TRBD2|TRBV24-1|.|TRBJ2-5
CATSDLTGTSGYEGQETQYF
TGTGCCACCAGTGATTTAACCGGGACTAGCGGTTACGAGGGCCAAGAGACCCAGTACTTC
>TRBD1|TRBV15|.|TRBJ1-2
CATSRDSTGNGYTF
TGTGCCACCAGCAGAGATTCGACAGGGAATGGCTACACCTTC
>TRBD1|TRBV7-8|.|TRBJ2-6
CASSPRGRGLSGANVLTF
TGTGCCAGCAGCCCCAGGGGGCGAGGCTTATCTGGGGCCAACGTCCTGACTTTC
>.|TRBV6-6|.|TRBJ1-2
CASMTGSNYGYTF
TGTGCCAGCATGACCGGGTCAAACTATGGCTACACCTTC
>TRBD2|TRBV19|.|TRBJ2-7
CASSPGLAGGEQYF
TGTGCCAGTAGTCCGGGACTAGCGGGAGGCGAGCAGTACTTC
>.|TRBV7-2|.|TRBJ2-1
CASSPGRGYNEQFF
TGTGCCAGCAGCCCCGGCAGAGGTTACAATGAGCAGTTCTTC
>TRBD2|TRBV11-3|.|TRBJ2-2
CASSGRTSGRWASTGELFF
TGTGCCAGCAGCGGGCGGACTAGCGGGAGGTGGGCGAGCACCGGGGAGCTGTTTTTT
>TRBD1|TRBV5-6|.|TRBJ1-2
CASSQLQGAWGYTF
TGTGCCAGCAGCCAACTACAGGGGGCTTGGGGCTACACCTTC
>.|TRBV6-5|.|TRBJ1-1
CASSYAAGNTEAFF
TGTGCCAGCAGTTACGCGGCGGGGAACACTGAAGCTTTCTTT
>.|TRBV28|.|TRBJ1-2
CASRLGPDYGYTF
TGTGCCAGCCGACTCGGCCCGGACTATGGCTACACCTTC
>.|TRBV7-3|.|TRBJ2-7
CASSASGGTGTHEQYF
TGTGCCAGCAGTGCCTCGGGGGGGACAGGGACCCACGAGCAGTACTTC
>.|TRBV2|.|TRBJ1-6
CASSERGGNYNSPLHF
TGTGCCAGCAGTGAAAGGGGGGGAAATTATAATTCACCCCTCCACTTT
>TRBD1|TRBV18|.|TRBJ1-4
CASSTGTGGLGKLFF
TGTGCCAGCTCAACCGGGACAGGGGGCTTAGGAAAACTGTTTTTT
>TRBD1|TRBV2|.|TRBJ1-4
CARADRVAEKLFF
TGTGCCAGGGCGGACAGGGTTGCAGAGAAACTGTTTTTT
>TRBD1|TRBV6-2/TRBV6-3|.|TRBJ1-2
CASSSSPDRAQRGYTF
TGTGCCAGCAGTTCTTCCCCAGACAGGGCGCAACGAGGCTACACCTTC
>.|TRBV3-1/TRBV3-2|once|TRBJ1-6
CASSQGGGDNSPLHF
TGTGCCAGCAGCCAAGGGGGAGGAGATAATTCACCCCTCCACTTT
>.|TRBV7-2|.|TRBJ1-2
CASIQQGPYGYTF
TGTGCCAGCATCCAACAGGGTCCCTATGGCTACACCTTC
>.|TRBV5-1|.|TRBJ2-3
CASRLPIGAGPDTQYF
TGCGCCAGCAGATTACCTATTGGGGCAGGGCCAGATACGCAGTATTTT
>.|TRBV3-1/TRBV3-2|.|TRBJ2-3
CASSQAAYQGHLSTDTQYF
TGTGCCAGCAGCCAAGCCGCGTACCAGGGACACCTTAGCACAGATACGCAGTATTTT
>.|TRBV7-2|.|TRBJ1-1
CASSRLLGAVAFF
TGTGCCAGCAGCCGCCTCCTGGGGGCCGTAGCTTTCTTT
>TRBD2|TRBV4-3|once|TRBJ2-1
CASSRTSGNEQFF
TGCGCCAGCAGTCGGACTAGCGGCAATGAGCAGTTCTTC
>TRBD2|TRBV6-5|.|TRBJ2-1
CASRVAGGILSEQFF
TGTGCCAGCAGGGTAGCGGGGGGCATATTAAGTGAGCAGTTCTTC
>.|TRBV29-1|once|TRBJ1-1
CSVGRGEATEAFF
TGCAGCGTTGGGCGGGGGGAAGCCACTGAAGCTTTCTTT
>TRBD1|TRBV9|.|TRBJ2-5
CASSMGTAERAQYF
TGTGCCAGCAGTATGGGGACAGCGGAAAGGGCCCAGTACTTC
>TRBD1|TRBV5-1|.|TRBJ2-7
CASSWDRYYEQYF
TGCGCCAGCAGCTGGGACAGATACTACGAGCAGTACTTC
>TRBD1|TRBV3-1/TRBV3-2|.|TRBJ2-5
CASSPTTGGVPKETQYF
TGTGCCAGCAGCCCGACGACAGGGGGCGTCCCCAAAGAGACCCAGTACTTC
>TRBD2|TRBV4-1|.|TRBJ2-4
CASSQELAGSKNIQYF
TGCGCCAGCAGCCAAGAACTAGCGGGGAGCAAAAACATTCAGTACTTC
>TRBD1|TRBV5-1|.|TRBJ2-7
CASSRPRQGKTYEQYF
TGCGCCAGCAGCCGACCCCGACAGGGCAAAACCTACGAGCAGTACTTC
>.|TRBV18|.|TRBJ2-5
CASSPDRETQYF
TGTGCCAGCTCACCCGATCGGGAGACCCAGTACTTC
>TRBD2|TRBV4-1|.|TRBJ2-7
CASSWTAGGAGEQYF
TGCGCCAGCAGTTGGACGGCGGGGGGCGCCGGGGAGCAGTACTTC
>.|TRBV4-3|.|TRBJ1-4
CASSPGRDEKLFF
TGCGCCAGCAGCCCGGGGAGGGATGAAAAACTGTTTTTT
>.|TRBV28|.|TRBJ1-2
CASRAHRESYGYTF
TGTGCCAGCAGGGCTCACAGGGAATCCTATGGCTACACCTTC
>TRBD1|TRBV3-1/TRBV3-2|few|TRBJ1-2
CASSQAGTGEIGYTF
TGTGCCAGCAGCCAAGCCGGGACAGGGGAGATTGGCTACACCTTC
>.|TRBV6-5|.|TRBJ1-5
CASREGYSNQPQHF
TGTGCCAGCAGGGAGGGGTATAGCAATCAGCCCCAGCATTTT
>.|TRBV27|once|TRBJ1-5
CASTLSGFGTNSNQPQHF
TGTGCCAGCACCCTCTCAGGATTCGGGACAAATAGCAATCAGCCCCAGCATTTT
>TRBD2|TRBV15|.|TRBJ2-1
CATSSPRAGGNNEQFF
TGTGCCACCAGCAGCCCGAGGGCGGGGGGGAACAATGAGCAGTTCTTC
>.|TRBV19|.|TRBJ2-2
CASSITGWDTGELFF
TGTGCCAGTAGTATCACCGGGTGGGACACCGGGGAGCTGTTTTTT
>.|TRBV19|.|TRBJ1-1
CASRAGWNTEAFF
TGTGCCAGTAGGGCAGGGTGGAACACTGAAGCTTTCTTT
>TRBD1|TRBV7-2|.|TRBJ1-5
CASSLGQGNQPQHF
TGTGCCAGCAGCCTCGGACAGGGTAATCAGCCCCAGCATTTT
>.|TRBV9|.|TRBJ1-2
CASSVVQYSFNYGYTF
TGTGCCAGCAGCGTAGTTCAGTATAGCTTTAACTATGGCTACACCTTC
>.|TRBV6-5|once|TRBJ1-2
CASSPRGEVYGYTF
TGTGCCAGCAGTCCGCGAGGAGAAGTATACGGCTACACCTTC
>.|TRBV7-2|.|TRBJ2-1
CATTHLPWRDNEQFF
TGTGCCACCACCCACCTTCCCTGGCGGGACAATGAGCAGTTCTTC
>TRBD1|TRBV18|.|TRBJ1-1
CASSLGGGVNTEAFF
TGTGCCAGCTCACTCGGAGGGGGCGTGAACACTGAAGCTTTCTTT
>.|TRBV7-2|once|TRBJ1-1
CASSSRTGMNTEAFF
TGTGCCAGCAGCTCCCGTACAGGGATGAACACTGAAGCTTTCTTT
>.|TRBV7-2|.|TRBJ2-7
CASSLGRGGYEQYF
TGTGCCAGCAGCTTAGGCAGGGGCGGCTACGAGCAGTACTTC
>TRBD1|TRBV11-2|.|TRBJ1-5
CASSFGYRGNNQPQHF
TGTGCCAGCAGCTTCGGATACAGGGGCAACAATCAGCCCCAGCATTTT
>TRBD2|TRBV2|.|TRBJ2-5
CASITNGRFKETQYF
TGTGCCAGCATCACTAACGGGAGGTTTAAGGAGACCCAGTACTTC